A selection of T cell receptor beta chains follows, all from one sample in a study of beta chain features in type 1 diabetes. This table comes from immunoSEQ multiplex PCR, and its TCRdb copy is limited to in-frame clones, with some not included. The sample lists some 25,000 clones, nearly 70% occurring once. The sample consisted of Tregs from blood. Receptor source: a woman aged 40-49 years in good health. Each CDR3 is given with its conserved first and last residue. The D gene is left open where the match is weak. A row's size may be missing; if present it is once, few, many or a size class.

>-|TRBD2|TRBV7-2|TRBJ2-1
TGTGCCAGCAGCTTAGGGGGACTAGCGGGGGGGTCTGGTGAGCAGTTCTTC
CASSLGGLAGGSGEQFF
>-|-|TRBV5-1|TRBJ2-7
TGCGCCAGCAGCTTGGAATCCAGGCCCGGGAACGAGCAGTACTTC
CASSLESRPGNEQYF
>-|TRBD1|TRBV29-1|TRBJ1-2
TGCAGCGTTAGACAGGGAAATGGCTACACCTTC
CSVRQGNGYTF
>-|-|TRBV6-4|TRBJ1-1
TGTGCCAGCAGTGTGGGCGGGAAAGCTGAAGCTTTCTTT
CASSVGGKAEAFF
>-|TRBD1|TRBV10-2|TRBJ1-5
TGCGCCAGCAGTGAAAACAGGGGGCGCGGTCAGCCCCAGCATTTT
CASSENRGRGQPQHF
>-|-|TRBV7-2|TRBJ2-7
TGTGCCAGCAGCTTAGGCGCCGGGGTAGCCTACGAGCAGTACTTC
CASSLGAGVAYEQYF
>-|TRBD1|TRBV5-1|TRBJ1-2
TGCGCCAGCAGCTTAGGGGGACAGAGCTATGGCTACACCTTC
CASSLGGQSYGYTF
>-|TRBD1|TRBV5-4|TRBJ1-3
TGTGCCAGCAGCTTGGCCGGACAGGGGGGAAACACCATATATTTT
CASSLAGQGGNTIYF
>-|-|TRBV30|TRBJ1-5
TGTGCCTGGAGTGTAGTGAACCCGGGGGGGCCCCAGCATTTT
CAWSVVNPGGPQHF
>-|TRBD2|TRBV6-5|TRBJ2-3
TGTGCCAGCAGTCCCCCCGGGACTAGGACAGATACGCAGTATTTT
CASSPPGTRTDTQYF
>few|-|TRBV4-3|TRBJ2-3
TGCGCCAGCAGCCAAGGAGGTGGCCAGAATTCCGATACGCAGTATTTT
CASSQGGGQNSDTQYF
>-|TRBD2|TRBV2|TRBJ2-3
TGTGCCAGCAGGCCTAGCGGGGGGACAGATACGCAGTATTTT
CASRPSGGTDTQYF
>-|-|TRBV7-2|TRBJ1-2
TGTGCCAGCAGCTTGGGATCATCGGGGGCTAACTATGGCTACACCTTC
CASSLGSSGANYGYTF
>-|-|TRBV5-1|TRBJ1-2
TGCGCCAGCAGCTCTAGTATCTTCCCCTATGGCTACACCTTC
CASSSSIFPYGYTF
>once|-|TRBV10-1|TRBJ2-5
TGCGCCAGCAGTGAGTCGGACAGAGAGACCCAGTACTTC
CASSESDRETQYF
>-|TRBD1|TRBV29-1|TRBJ1-2
TGCAGCGTTTTCGGGACAGGCTACTATGGCTACACCTTC
CSVFGTGYYGYTF
>-|-|TRBV5-1|TRBJ1-2
TGCGCCAGCAGCACGACAGTGAACTATGGCTACACCTTC
CASSTTVNYGYTF
>-|TRBD2|TRBV6-5|TRBJ2-3
TGTGCCAGCAGTTCATTGACGGGAGGGACAGATACGCAGTATTTT
CASSSLTGGTDTQYF
>few|TRBD1|TRBV7-9|TRBJ1-3
TGTGCCAGCAGCTCAGGGACAGTTGGAAACACCATATATTTT
CASSSGTVGNTIYF
>few|-|TRBV5-1|TRBJ2-4
TGCGCCAGCACGGTTCCCGGGGTAGCCAAAAACATTCAGTACTTC
CASTVPGVAKNIQYF
>-|-|TRBV5-1|TRBJ2-1
TGCGCCAGCAGCTTTTTAGTTAGCGCCGATGAGCAGTTCTTC
CASSFLVSADEQFF
>large|TRBD1|TRBV4-2|TRBJ2-3
TGTGCCAGCAGCCTTCGCGCCGACAGGGTTCACGATACGCAGTATTTT
CASSLRADRVHDTQYF
>-|TRBD1|TRBV7-7|TRBJ2-5
TGTGCTAGCAGCAATGAGAACTATAACAGGGGCCAAGAGACCCAGTACTTC
CASSNENYNRGQETQYF
>-|-|TRBV4-2|TRBJ2-6
TGTGCCAGCAGCAAGACAGGCTCTGGGGCCAACGTCCTGACTTTC
CASSKTGSGANVLTF
>-|-|TRBV29-1|TRBJ1-2
TGCAGCGCCTTATACTATGGCTACACCTTC
CSALYYGYTF
>-|TRBD1|TRBV6-5|TRBJ2-1
TGTGCCAGCAGTTACGGTTCGGGACAGGGCTCTCGTCGGCAGTTCTTC
CASSYGSGQGSRRQFF
>few|-|TRBV5-1|TRBJ1-1
TGCGCCAGCAGCTTGGTTTCAGGCCTAAACACTGAAGCTTTCTTT
CASSLVSGLNTEAFF
>-|-|TRBV5-4|TRBJ2-2
TGTGCCAGCGGATTTCCTAGGCCTGGGGAGCTGTTTTTT
CASGFPRPGELFF
>-|TRBD1|TRBV5-1|TRBJ1-4
TGCGCCAGCAGCTTGGCAGGACAGGGGTTCGAAAAACTGTTTTTT
CASSLAGQGFEKLFF
>few|TRBD2|TRBV10-3|TRBJ2-3
TGTGCCATCAGGAATAGCGGGGGGTTTGCAGATACGCAGTATTTT
CAIRNSGGFADTQYF
>medium-sized|-|TRBV7-9|TRBJ1-1
TGTGCCAGCAGCCGGGACACTGAAGCTTTCTTT
CASSRDTEAFF
>-|TRBD1|TRBV2|TRBJ1-1
TGTGCCAGCACCATAACAGGGGGGGAAGCTTTCTTT
CASTITGGEAFF
>few|-|TRBV10-3|TRBJ2-7
TGTGCCACTGAACAGGGCTGGGGCGAGCAGTACTTC
CATEQGWGEQYF
>-|-|TRBV19|TRBJ2-7
TGTGCCAGTTCCCGAGAAACTTCCTACGAGCAGTACTTC
CASSRETSYEQYF
>-|TRBD2|TRBV7-7|TRBJ2-2
TGTGCCAGCAGCTCTAGCGGGGGGGCCGGGGAGCTGTTTTTT
CASSSSGGAGELFF
>-|TRBD1|TRBV7-8|TRBJ2-5
TGTGCCAGCAAACGACAGGGGGAATGGGGGACCCAGTACTTC
CASKRQGEWGTQYF
>-|-|TRBV18|TRBJ1-5
TGTGCCAGCTCACCAAGCCTTAATAGCAATCAGCCCCAGCATTTT
CASSPSLNSNQPQHF
>few|TRBD2|TRBV9|TRBJ2-1
TGTGCCAGCAGCGCAAATAGCGGGGCGAGCTCCTACAATGAGCAGTTCTTC
CASSANSGASSYNEQFF
>few|TRBD1|TRBV5-1|TRBJ1-3
TGCGCCAGCAGCATCGGACAGGGGGCCTCCCTCTCTGGAAACACCATATATTTT
CASSIGQGASLSGNTIYF
>few|-|TRBV4-1|TRBJ1-2
TGCGCCAGCAGCCGTGAGGGTCGGGCAGGGGTGGACTATGGCTACACCTTC
CASSREGRAGVDYGYTF